A selection of T cell receptor beta chains follows, all from one sample in a study of CD8 T cells in Susac syndrome. A single record per CDR3 protein comes from TCRdb applying MiXCR to the immunoSEQ multiplex PCR reads. The sample consists of 200,000 or so distinct CDR3 sequences, under 97% of them appearing once. Source material: CD4+ T cells from PBMCs. Every receptor here comes from a human donor with multiple sclerosis. Both conserved end residues are trimmed from each CDR3. Fields, in order: V gene, CDR3 protein.

TRBV27 | ASSLSNDPQETQY
TRBV30 | AWSVPPALEQY
TRBV27 | ASSLSGTYRIGNSPLH
TRBV7-2 | ASSLDQRGAQY
TRBV6-2/TRBV6-3 | ASSYQGQPNEQF
TRBV30 | ARPPGTQVAEQY
TRBV29-1 | SVSNTGELF
TRBV18 | ASSSGQVRSGANVLT
TRBV25-1 | ASSKDRASGGSPLH
TRBV11-2 | ASSTFRGADEQY
TRBV20-1 | SVSLAGQGNGYT
TRBV15 | ATSRDGGSRQY
TRBV7-9 | ASSSRRGQETQY
TRBV29-1 | SADRGSGGTDTQY
TRBV18 | ASSPDGETQY
TRBV7-2 | ASSSLKFSYEQY
TRBV9 | ASSGGHLGNTEAF
TRBV19 | ASSRGEYEAF
TRBV24-1 | ATTRDRAANTEAF
TRBV7-9 | ASFSAVGPSADTQY
TRBV20-1 | SASLLAMGETQY
TRBV29-1 | SVDRDREFQF
TRBV5-4 | ASSDLGGTTDTQY
TRBV20-1 | SARDRTGQETQY
TRBV6-1 | ASRSGARGPTDTQY
TRBV9 | ASSVDGYGYT
TRBV6-5 | ASSRLAGYIGELF
TRBV3-1 | ASSQVSSGSYNEQF
TRBV11-2 | ASSPTPLANYGYT
TRBV6-5 | ASSPTRRSNQPQH
TRBV7-8 | ASSLELGALGWDTQY
TRBV30 | AWKGGYGYT
TRBV29-1 | SGVPWGRAEDEQF
TRBV5-1 | ASRQGQGGWSNYNEQF
TRBV20-1 | SARDLSGGANTQY
TRBV28 | ASISTAGEQY
TRBV27 | ASRLTGAGQPQH
TRBV20-1 | SARVRGSEYEQY
TRBV3-1 | ASSQGVSGAAGYT
TRBV11-3 | ASSPRGIGESNIQY
TRBV12-3/TRBV12-4 | ASSLRTGGNYGYT
TRBV29-1 | SVEGLAGGRVYNEQF
TRBV29-1 | SVVGRGFEQF
TRBV29-1 | SVASQVGGPHEAF
TRBV29-1 | SVVTGILPTNYGYT
TRBV29-1 | SAPRGGAYEQF
TRBV2 | ASMERVSYNEQF
TRBV20-1 | SAPTSGGLLSGETQY
TRBV20-1 | SARPPLVVTNEKLF
TRBV5-4 | ASSLPGQGVYEQY
TRBV7-9 | ASSLRSIDGTDTQY